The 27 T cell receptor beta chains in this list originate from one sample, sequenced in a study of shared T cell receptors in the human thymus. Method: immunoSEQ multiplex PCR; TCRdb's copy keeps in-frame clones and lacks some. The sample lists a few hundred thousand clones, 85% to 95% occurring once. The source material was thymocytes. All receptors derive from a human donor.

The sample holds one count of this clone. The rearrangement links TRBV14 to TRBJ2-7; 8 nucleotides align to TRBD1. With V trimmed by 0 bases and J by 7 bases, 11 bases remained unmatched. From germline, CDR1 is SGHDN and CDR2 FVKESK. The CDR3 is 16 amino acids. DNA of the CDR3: TGTGCCAGCAGCCAAGATCCGACGGACAGGGCAGATGAGCAGTACTTC. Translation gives CASSQDPTDRADEQYF. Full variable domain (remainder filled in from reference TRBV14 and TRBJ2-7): EAGVTQFPSHSVIEKGQTVTLRCDPISGHDNLYWYRRVMGKEIKFLLHFVKESKQDESGMPNNRFLAERTGGTYSTLKVQPAELEDSGVYFCASSQDPTDRADEQYFGPGTRLTVT.

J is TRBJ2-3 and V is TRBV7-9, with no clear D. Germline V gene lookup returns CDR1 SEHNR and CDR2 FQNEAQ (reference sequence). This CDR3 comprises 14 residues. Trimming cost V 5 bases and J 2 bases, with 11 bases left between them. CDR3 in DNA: TGTGCCAGCAGCCCCCGACGGCCCACAGATACGCAGTATTTT. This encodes CASSPRRPTDTQYF. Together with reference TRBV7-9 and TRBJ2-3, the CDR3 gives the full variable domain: DTGVSQNPRHKITKRGQNVTFRCDPISEHNRLYWYRQTLGQGPEFLTYFQNEAQLEKSRLLSDRFSAERPKGSFSTLEIQRTEQGDSAMYLCASSPRRPTDTQYFGPGTRLTVL.

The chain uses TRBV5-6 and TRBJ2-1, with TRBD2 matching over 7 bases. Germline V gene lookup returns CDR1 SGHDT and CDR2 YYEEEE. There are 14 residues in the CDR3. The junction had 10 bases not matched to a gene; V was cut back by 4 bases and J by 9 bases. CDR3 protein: CASSPLRGVAEQFF. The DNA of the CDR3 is TGTGCCAGCAGCCCCCTTCGGGGGGTGGCTGAGCAGTTCTTC.

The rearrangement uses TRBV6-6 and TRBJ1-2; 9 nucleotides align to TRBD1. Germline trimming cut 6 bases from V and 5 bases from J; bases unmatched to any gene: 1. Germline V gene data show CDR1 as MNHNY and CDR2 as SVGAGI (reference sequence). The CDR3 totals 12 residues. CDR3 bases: TGTGCCAGCAGAGGGACAGGGTATGGCTACACCTTC. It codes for CASRGTGYGYTF.

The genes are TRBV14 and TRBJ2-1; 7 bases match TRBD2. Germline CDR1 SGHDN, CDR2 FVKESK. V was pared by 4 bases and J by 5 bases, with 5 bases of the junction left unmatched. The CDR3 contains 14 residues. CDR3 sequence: CASSPKAGNNEQFF. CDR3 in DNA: TGTGCCAGCAGCCCAAAAGCGGGGAACAATGAGCAGTTCTTC.

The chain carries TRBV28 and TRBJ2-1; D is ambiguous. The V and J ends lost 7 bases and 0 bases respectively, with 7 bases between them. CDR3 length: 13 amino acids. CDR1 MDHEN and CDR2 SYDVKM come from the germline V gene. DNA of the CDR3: TGTGCCAGCAAGACGAGCTCCTACAATGAGCAGTTCTTC. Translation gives CASKTSSYNEQFF. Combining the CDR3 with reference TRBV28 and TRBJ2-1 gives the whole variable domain DVKVTQSSRYLVKRTGEKVFLECVQDMDHENMFWYRQDPGLGLRLIYFSYDVKMKEKGDIPEGYSVSREKKERFSLILESASTNQTSMYLCASKTSSYNEQFFGPGTRLTVL.

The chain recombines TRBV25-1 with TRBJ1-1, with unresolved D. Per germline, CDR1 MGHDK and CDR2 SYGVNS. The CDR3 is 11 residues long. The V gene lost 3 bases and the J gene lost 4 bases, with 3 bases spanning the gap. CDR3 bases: TGTGCCAGCAGTGATTCCACTGAAGCTTTCTTT. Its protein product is CASSDSTEAFF.

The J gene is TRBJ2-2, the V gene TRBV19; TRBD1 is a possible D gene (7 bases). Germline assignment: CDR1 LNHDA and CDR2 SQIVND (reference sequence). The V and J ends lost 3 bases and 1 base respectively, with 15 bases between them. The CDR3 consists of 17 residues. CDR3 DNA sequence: TGTGCCAGTAGTATGATTCGCCAGGGGGGGAACACCGGGGAGCTGTTTTTT. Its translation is CASSMIRQGGNTGELFF.

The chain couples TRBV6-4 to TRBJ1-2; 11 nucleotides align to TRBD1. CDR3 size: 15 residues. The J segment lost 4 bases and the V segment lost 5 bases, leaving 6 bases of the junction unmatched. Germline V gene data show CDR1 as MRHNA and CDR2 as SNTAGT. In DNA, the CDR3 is TGTGCCAGCAGTTACGATGGGACAGGGGGCTATGGCTACACCTTC. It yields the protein CASSYDGTGGYGYTF.

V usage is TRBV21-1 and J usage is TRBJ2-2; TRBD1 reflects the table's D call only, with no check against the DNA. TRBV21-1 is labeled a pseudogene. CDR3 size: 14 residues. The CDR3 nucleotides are TGTGCCAGCAGCAAGGACAGGGACACCGGGGAGCTGTTTTTT. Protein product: CASSKDRDTGELFF.

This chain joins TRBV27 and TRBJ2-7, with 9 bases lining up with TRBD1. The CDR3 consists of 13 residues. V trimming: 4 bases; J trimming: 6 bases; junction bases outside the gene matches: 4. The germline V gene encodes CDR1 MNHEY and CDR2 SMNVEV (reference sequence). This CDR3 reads CASSYLTGGEQYF. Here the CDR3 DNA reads TGTGCCAGCAGTTACCTGACAGGGGGCGAGCAGTACTTC.

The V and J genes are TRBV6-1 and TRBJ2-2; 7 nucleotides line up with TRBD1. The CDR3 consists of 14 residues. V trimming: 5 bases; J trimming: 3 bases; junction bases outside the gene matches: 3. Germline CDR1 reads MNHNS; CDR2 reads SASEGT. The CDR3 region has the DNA TGTGCCAGCAGTCTTACAGGGGACACCGGGGAGCTGTTTTTT. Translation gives CASSLTGDTGELFF.

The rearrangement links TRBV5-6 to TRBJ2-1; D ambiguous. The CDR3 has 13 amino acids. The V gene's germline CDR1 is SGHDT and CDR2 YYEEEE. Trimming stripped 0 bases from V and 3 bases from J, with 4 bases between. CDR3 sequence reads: CASSLGSYNEQFF. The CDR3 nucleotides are TGTGCCAGCAGCTTGGGGAGCTACAATGAGCAGTTCTTC. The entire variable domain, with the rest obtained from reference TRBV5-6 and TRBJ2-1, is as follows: DAGVTQSPTHLIKTRGQQVTLRCSPKSGHDTVSWYQQALGQGPQFIFQYYEEEERQRGNFPDRFSGHQFPNYSSELNVNALLLGDSALYLCASSLGSYNEQFFGPGTRLTVL.

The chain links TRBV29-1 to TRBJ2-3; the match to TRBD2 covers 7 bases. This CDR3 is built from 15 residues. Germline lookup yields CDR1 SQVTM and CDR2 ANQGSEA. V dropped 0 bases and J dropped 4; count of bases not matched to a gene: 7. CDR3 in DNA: TGCAGCGTTGAAGAAGGGAGCGGGGCACCAGATACGCAGTATTTT. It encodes CSVEEGSGAPDTQYF.

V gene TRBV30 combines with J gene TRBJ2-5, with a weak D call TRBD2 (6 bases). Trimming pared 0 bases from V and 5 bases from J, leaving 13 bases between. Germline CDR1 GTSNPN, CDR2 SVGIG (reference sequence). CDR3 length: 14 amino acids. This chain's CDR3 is CAWSVGGAFETQYF. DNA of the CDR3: TGTGCCTGGAGTGTCGGGGGAGCATTCGAGACCCAGTACTTC.

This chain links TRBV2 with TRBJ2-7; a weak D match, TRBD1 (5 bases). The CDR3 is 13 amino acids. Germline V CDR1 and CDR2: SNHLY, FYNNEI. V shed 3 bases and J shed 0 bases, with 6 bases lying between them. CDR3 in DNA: TGTGCCAGCAGTGACGACAGCTCCTACGAGCAGTACTTC. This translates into CASSDDSSYEQYF.

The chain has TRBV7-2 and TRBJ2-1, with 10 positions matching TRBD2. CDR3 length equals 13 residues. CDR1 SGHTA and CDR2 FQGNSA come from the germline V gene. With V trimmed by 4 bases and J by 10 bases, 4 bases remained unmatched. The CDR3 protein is CASSSPGLAEQFF. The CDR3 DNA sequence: TGTGCCAGCAGCTCCCCGGGACTAGCGGAGCAGTTCTTC.

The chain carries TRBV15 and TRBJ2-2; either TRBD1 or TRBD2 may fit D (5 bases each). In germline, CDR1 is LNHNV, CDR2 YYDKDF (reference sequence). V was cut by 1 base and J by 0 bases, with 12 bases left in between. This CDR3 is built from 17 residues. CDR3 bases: TGTGCCACCAGCAGAGTTGGGACGGGGCCGAACACCGGGGAGCTGTTTTTT. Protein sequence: CATSRVGTGPNTGELFF.

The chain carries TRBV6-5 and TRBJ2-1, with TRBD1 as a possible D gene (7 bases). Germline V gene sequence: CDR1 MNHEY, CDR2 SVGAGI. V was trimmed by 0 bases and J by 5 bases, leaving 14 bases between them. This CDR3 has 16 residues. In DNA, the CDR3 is TGTGCCAGCAGTTACTCCAGGGGGGCTGGCGACAATGAGCAGTTCTTC. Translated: CASSYSRGAGDNEQFF.

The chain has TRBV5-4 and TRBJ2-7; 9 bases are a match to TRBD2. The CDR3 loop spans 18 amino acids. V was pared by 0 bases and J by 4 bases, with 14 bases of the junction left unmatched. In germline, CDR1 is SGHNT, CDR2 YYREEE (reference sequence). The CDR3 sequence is CASSLEEKGAGGPYEQYF. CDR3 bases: TGTGCCAGCAGCTTGGAAGAGAAAGGAGCGGGAGGTCCTTACGAGCAGTACTTC.

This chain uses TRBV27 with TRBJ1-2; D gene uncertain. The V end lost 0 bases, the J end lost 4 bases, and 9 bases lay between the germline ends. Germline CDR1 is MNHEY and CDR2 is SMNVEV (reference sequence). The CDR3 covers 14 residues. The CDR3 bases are TGTGCCAGCAGTTTATCCCACAGCTTCTATGGCTACACCTTC. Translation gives CASSLSHSFYGYTF.

The CDR3 here is CASSPGDREVYEQYF. The CDR3 region has the DNA TGTGCCAGCAGCCCGGGGGACAGGGAAGTTTACGAGCAGTACTTC. The J gene is TRBJ2-7, the V gene TRBV5-4; 9 bases are a match to TRBD1. The germline gives CDR1 SGHNT, CDR2 YYREEE (reference sequence). The CDR3 contains 15 residues. The V segment lost 4 bases and the J segment 4 bases; nucleotides outside the gene matches: 9.

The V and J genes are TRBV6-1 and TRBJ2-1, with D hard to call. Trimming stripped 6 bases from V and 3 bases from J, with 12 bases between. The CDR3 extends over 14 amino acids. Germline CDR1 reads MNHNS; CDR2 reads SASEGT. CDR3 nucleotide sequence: TGTGCCAGCAGCCCAAGCTATGGCTACAATGAGCAGTTCTTC. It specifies CASSPSYGYNEQFF.

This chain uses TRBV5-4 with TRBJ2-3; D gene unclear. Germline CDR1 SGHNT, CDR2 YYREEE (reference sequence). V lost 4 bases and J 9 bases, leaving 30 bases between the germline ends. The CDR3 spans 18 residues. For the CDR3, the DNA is TGTGCCAGCAGCCCCCACCCTTTTACGGTATTCAAGTTACTAACGCAGTATTTT. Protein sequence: CASSPHPFTVFKLLTQYF.

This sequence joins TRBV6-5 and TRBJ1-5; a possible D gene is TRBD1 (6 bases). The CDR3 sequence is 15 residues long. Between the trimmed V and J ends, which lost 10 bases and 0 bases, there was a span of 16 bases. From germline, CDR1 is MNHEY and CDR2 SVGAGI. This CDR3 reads CATRPTGNSNQPQHF. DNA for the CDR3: TGTGCCACCCGCCCGACAGGCAATAGCAATCAGCCCCAGCATTTT.

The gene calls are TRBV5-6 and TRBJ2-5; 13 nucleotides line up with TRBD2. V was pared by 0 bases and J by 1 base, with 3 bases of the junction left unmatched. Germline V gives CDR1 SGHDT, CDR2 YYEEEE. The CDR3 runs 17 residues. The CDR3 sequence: CASSLELAGGPQETQYF. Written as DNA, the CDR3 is TGTGCCAGCAGCTTGGAACTAGCGGGAGGGCCCCAAGAGACCCAGTACTTC. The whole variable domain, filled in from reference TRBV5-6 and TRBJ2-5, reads DAGVTQSPTHLIKTRGQQVTLRCSPKSGHDTVSWYQQALGQGPQFIFQYYEEEERQRGNFPDRFSGHQFPNYSSELNVNALLLGDSALYLCASSLELAGGPQETQYFGPGTRLLVL.

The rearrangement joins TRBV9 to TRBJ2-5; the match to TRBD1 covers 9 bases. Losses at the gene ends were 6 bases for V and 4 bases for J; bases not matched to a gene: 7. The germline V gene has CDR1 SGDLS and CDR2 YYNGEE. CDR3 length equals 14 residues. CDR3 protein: CASTRDRVGETQYF. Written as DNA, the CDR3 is TGTGCCAGCACTCGGGACAGGGTTGGAGAGACCCAGTACTTC. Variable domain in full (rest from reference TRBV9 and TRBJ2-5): DSGVTQTPKHLITATGQRVTLRCSPRSGDLSVYWYQQSLDQGLQFLIQYYNGEERAKGNILERFSAQQFPDLHSELNLSSLELGDSALYFCASTRDRVGETQYFGPGTRLLVL.